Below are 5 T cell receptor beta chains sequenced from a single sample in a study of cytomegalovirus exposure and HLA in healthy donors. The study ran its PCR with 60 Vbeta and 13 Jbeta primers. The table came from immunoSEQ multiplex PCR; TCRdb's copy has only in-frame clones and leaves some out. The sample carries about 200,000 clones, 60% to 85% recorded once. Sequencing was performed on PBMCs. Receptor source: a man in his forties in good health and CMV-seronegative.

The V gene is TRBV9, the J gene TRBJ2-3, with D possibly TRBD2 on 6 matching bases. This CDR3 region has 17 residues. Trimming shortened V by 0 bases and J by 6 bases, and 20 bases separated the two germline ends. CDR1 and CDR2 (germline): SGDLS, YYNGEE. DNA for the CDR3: TGTGCCAGCAGCGTAGGGCCCCGCTCCGCTGGGGGGGATACGCAGTATTTT. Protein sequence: CASSVGPRSAGGDTQYF.

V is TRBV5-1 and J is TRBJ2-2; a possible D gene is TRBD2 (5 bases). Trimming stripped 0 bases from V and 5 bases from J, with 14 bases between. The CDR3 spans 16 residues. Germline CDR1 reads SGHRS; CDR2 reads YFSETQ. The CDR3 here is CASSLANGLLTGELFF. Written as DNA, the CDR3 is TGCGCCAGCAGCTTGGCCAACGGACTTCTTACCGGGGAGCTGTTTTTT. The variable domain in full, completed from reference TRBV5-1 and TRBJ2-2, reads KAGVTQTPRYLIKTRGQQVTLSCSPISGHRSVSWYQQTPGQGLQFLFEYFSETQRNKGNFPGRFSGRQFSNSRSEMNVSTLELGDSALYLCASSLANGLLTGELFFGEGSRLTVL.

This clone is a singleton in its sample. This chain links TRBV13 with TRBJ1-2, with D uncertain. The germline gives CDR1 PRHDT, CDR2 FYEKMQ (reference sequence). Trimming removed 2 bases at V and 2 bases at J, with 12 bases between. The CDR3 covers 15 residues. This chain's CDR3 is CASSLLEGGNYGYTF. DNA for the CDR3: TGTGCCAGCAGCTTACTGGAGGGTGGGAACTATGGCTACACCTTC.

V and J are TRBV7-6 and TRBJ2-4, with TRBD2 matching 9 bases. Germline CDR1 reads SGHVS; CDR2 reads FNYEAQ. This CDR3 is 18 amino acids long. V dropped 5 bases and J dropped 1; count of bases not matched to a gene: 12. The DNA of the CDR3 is TGTGCCAGCAGCATTCACCCCCTGGCGGGAGGGGCCAAAAACATTCAGTACTTC. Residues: CASSIHPLAGGAKNIQYF.

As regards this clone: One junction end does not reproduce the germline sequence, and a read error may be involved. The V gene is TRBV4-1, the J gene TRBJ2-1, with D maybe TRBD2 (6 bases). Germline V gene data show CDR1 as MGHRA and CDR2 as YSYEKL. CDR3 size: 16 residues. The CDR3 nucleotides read TGTGCCAGCAGCCAAGAGGGGAGTAGCGGCTACAATGAGCAGTTCTTC. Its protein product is CASSQEGSSGYNEQFF.